This record covers a single T cell receptor beta chain. Authors' data handling: Scientists estimated how many nucleated cells there were by amplifying reference gene primers. Repertoires were generated with immunoSEQ multiplex PCR, while TCRdb's copy carries only in-frame clones and drops some. The DNA was the basis for D and trimming; V, J and clone size are from that table. The table lists approximately 160,000 clones, 65% to 80% of them singletons, with 8% to 9.5% in the top ten. This entry comes from a study of blood T cell repertoires in COVID-19. Study at large: Samples representing acute and convalescent COVID-19 were sourced from the United States, Italy and Spain. From T cells, B-cell-depleted T cells, or PBMCs came the material, which was cDNA or gDNA.

With 0 bases removed from V and 0 bases from J, the gap between germline ends came to 11 bases. The CDR3 totals 17 residues. Germline V gene data show CDR1 as ENHRY and CDR2 as SYGVKD. Sequenced input: peripheral blood. The TCR originated in a man aged 55 to 70 with acute or convalescent COVID-19. The gene calls are TRBV10-3 and TRBJ1-4; TRBD1 is a possible D gene (5 bases). The DNA of the CDR3 is TGTGCCATCAGTGAGTCTCCTACAGGCGCAACTAATGAAAAACTGTTTTTT. Its protein is CAISESPTGATNEKLFF.